A selection of T cell receptor beta chains follows, all from one sample in a study of radiotherapy plus CTLA-4 blockade in lung cancer. TCRdb's table, derived via immunoSEQ multiplex PCR, lists solely in-frame clones and lacks some. The table lists about 110,000 clones, more than 70% of them singletons. Sequenced material: peripheral blood, taken from a patient treated with radiotherapy plus ipilimumab. These receptors originate from a human donor with non-small cell lung cancer that progressed on radiotherapy plus ipilimumab. Some clones in this sample may be carry-over from other donors' samples. CDR3s include the opening cysteine and the closing phenylalanine or tryptophan. The D gene is left open where the match is weak. Part of the rows lack a size; the others show once, few, many or a class for expanded clones.

j_gene,v_gene,len,abundance,d_gene,CDR3nt,CDR3aa
TRBJ1-3,TRBV5-1,15,NA,NA,TGCGCCAGCAGCTTGTCAGGGATCGTTGGAAACACCATATATTTT,CASSLSGIVGNTIYF
TRBJ1-5,TRBV18,14,NA,NA,TGTGCCAGCTCACCTGTAGGTCGGGAATGGCCCCAGCATTTT,CASSPVGREWPQHF
TRBJ1-1,TRBV5-4,16,NA,NA,TGTGCCAGCAGCTTCCTCGGGGCAGGGCTGGACACTGAAGCTTTCTTT,CASSFLGAGLDTEAFF
TRBJ1-5,TRBV19,14,NA,NA,TGTGCCAGTAATCCACAGGCCTTGGGAGGGGCCCAGCATTTT,CASNPQALGGAQHF
TRBJ2-5,TRBV7-6,16,NA,NA,TGTGCCAGCAGCCCCGACGCCCTAGGGGCAAGGGAGACCCAGTACTTC,CASSPDALGARETQYF
TRBJ1-2,TRBV4-1,15,NA,NA,TGCGCCAGCAGCCAAGTTGGGGGAAATAACTATGGCTACACCTTC,CASSQVGGNNYGYTF
TRBJ1-1,TRBV11-3,13,NA,NA,TGTGCCAGCAGCTTAGGACAATACACTGAAGCTTTCTTT,CASSLGQYTEAFF
TRBJ2-1,TRBV19,16,few,TRBD2,TGTGCCAGTAGTATAGGGCTAGCGGGGGGAAGAGTTGAGCAGTTCTTC,CASSIGLAGGRVEQFF
TRBJ1-2,TRBV19,17,once,TRBD1,TGTGCCAGTAGTACTCGGACAGGGATGGGGTCTAACTATGGCTACACCTTC,CASSTRTGMGSNYGYTF
TRBJ2-7,TRBV7-7,14,NA,NA,TGTGCTAGCAGCTTAGGTCCGGGCTACTACGAGCAGTACTTC,CASSLGPGYYEQYF
TRBJ2-1,TRBV4-2,16,NA,NA,TGTGCCAGCAGCCAAGCCGCTACTTCTGCCTACAATGAGCAGTTCTTC,CASSQAATSAYNEQFF
TRBJ1-1,TRBV6-4,15,NA,TRBD1,TGTGCCAGCAAGAAAGACAGGGTGACTGGAGGTGAAGCTTTCTTT,CASKKDRVTGGEAFF
TRBJ2-7,TRBV4-3,15,NA,NA,TGCGCCAGCAGCCAAGAACTCAGGAATCAGTACGAGCAGTACTTC,CASSQELRNQYEQYF
TRBJ2-1,TRBV10-3,11,NA,TRBD1,TGTGCCATCGACAGGGGCACTGAGCAGTTCTTC,CAIDRGTEQFF
TRBJ1-6,TRBV30,15,once,NA,TGTGCCTGGACTTCCGTAGGGGCCTCGGATTCACCCCTCCACTTT,CAWTSVGASDSPLHF
TRBJ2-3,TRBV5-1,15,once,NA,TGCGCCAGCAGCTTGGACGGGGGGCCCACAGATACGCAGTATTTT,CASSLDGGPTDTQYF
TRBJ1-1,TRBV28,15,NA,NA,TGTGCCAGCGGCACCAGACGCCTGATGAACACTGAAGCTTTCTTT,CASGTRRLMNTEAFF